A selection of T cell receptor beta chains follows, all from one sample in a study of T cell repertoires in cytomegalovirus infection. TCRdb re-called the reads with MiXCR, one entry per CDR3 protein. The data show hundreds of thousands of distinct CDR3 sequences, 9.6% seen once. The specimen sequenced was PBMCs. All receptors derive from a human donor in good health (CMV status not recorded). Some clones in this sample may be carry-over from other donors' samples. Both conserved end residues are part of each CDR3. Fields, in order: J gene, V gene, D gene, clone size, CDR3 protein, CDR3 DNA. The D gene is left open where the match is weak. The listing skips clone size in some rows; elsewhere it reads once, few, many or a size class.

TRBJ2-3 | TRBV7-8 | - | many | CASGPGGGFTDTQYF | TGTGCCAGCGGACCTGGGGGGGGCTTCACAGATACGCAGTATTTT
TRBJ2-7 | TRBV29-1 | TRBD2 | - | CSVAGASGNYEQYF | TGCAGCGTTGCAGGGGCTAGCGGGAATTACGAGCAGTACTTC
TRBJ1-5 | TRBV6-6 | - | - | CASSYMDQPQHF | TGTGCCAGCAGTTACATGGATCAGCCCCAGCATTTT
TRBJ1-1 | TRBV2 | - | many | CASRAEGGTEAFF | TGTGCCAGCAGGGCCGAGGGGGGGACTGAAGCTTTCTTT
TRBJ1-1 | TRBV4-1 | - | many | CASSQDPGGGFSEAFF | TGCGCCAGCAGCCAAGATCCGGGAGGGGGATTTTCTGAAGCTTTCTTT
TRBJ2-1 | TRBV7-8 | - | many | CALTGAGAYNEQFF | TGTGCCCTCACGGGGGCGGGGGCTTACAATGAGCAGTTCTTC
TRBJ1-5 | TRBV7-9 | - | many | CASSLGTRYQPQHF | TGTGCCAGCAGCCTAGGGACCCGTTATCAGCCCCAGCATTTT
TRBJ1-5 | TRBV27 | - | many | CASAWAGNQPQHF | TGTGCCAGCGCATGGGCGGGCAATCAGCCCCAGCATTTT
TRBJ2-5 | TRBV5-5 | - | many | CASSREWQETQYF | TGTGCCAGCAGCAGGGAGTGGCAAGAGACCCAGTACTTC
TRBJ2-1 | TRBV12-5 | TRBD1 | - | CASASWDSRSGNEQFF | TGTGCTAGTGCCTCCTGGGACAGCAGATCGGGGAATGAGCAGTTCTTC
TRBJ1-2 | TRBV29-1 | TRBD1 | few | CSVKQGYGYTF | TGCAGCGTTAAACAGGGGTATGGCTACACCTTC
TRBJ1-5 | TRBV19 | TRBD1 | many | CASKDRGRSNQPQHF | TGTGCCAGTAAAGACAGGGGACGTAGCAATCAGCCCCAGCATTTT
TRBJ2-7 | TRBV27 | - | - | CASRRAEGVTEQHF | TGTGCCTCCCGACGGGCCGAAGGGGTAACCGAGCAGCACTTC
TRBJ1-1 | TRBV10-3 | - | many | CAISGAVEAFF | TGTGCCATCAGTGGAGCCGTTGAAGCTTTCTTT
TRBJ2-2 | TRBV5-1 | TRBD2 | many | CASSREGQTLNTGELFF | TGCGCCAGCAGCAGGGAGGGCCAGACCCTGAACACCGGGGAGCTGTTTTTT
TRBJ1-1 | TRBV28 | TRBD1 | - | CASVTGEGTEAFF | TGTGCCAGCGTTACAGGGGAAGGCACTGAAGCTTTCTTT
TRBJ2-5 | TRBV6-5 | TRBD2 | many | CASSWGTKETQYF | TGTGCCAGCAGTTGGGGGACTAAAGAGACCCAGTACTTC
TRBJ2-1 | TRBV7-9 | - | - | CASSLEGLPEQFF | TGTGCCAGCAGCCTCGAGGGGCTCCCTGAGCAGTTCTTC
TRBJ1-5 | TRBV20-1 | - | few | CSAPDRSNQPQHF | TGCAGTGCCCCAGACAGGAGCAATCAGCCCCAGCATTTT
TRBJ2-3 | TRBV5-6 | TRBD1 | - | CASSLVPLLPTGGTDTQYF | TGTGCCAGCAGCTTGGTTCCCCTCCTGCCTACAGGGGGCACAGATACGCAGTATTTT
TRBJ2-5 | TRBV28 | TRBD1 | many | CASSLPQGAKETQYF | TGTGCCAGCAGTTTACCCCAGGGGGCAAAAGAGACCCAGTACTTC
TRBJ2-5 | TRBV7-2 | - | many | CASSFGVETQYF | TGTGCCAGCAGCTTTGGGGTAGAGACCCAGTACTTC